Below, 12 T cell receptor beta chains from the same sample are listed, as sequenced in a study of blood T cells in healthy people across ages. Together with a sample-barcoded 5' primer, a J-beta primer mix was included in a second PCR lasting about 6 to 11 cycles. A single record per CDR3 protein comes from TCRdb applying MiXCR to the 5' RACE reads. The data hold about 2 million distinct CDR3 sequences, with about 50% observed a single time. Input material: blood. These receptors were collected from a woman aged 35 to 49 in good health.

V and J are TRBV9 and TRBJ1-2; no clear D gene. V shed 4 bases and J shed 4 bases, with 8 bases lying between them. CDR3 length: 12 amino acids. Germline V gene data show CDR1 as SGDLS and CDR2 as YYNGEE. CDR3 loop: CASSPSFYGYTF. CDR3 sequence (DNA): TGTGCCAGCAGCCCCTCCTTCTATGGCTACACCTTC.

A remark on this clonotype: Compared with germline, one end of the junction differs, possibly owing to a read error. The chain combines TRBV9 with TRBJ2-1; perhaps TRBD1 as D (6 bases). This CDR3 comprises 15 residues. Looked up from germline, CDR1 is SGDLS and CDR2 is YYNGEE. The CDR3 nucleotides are TGTGCCAGCAGCGTAGCAGGGGAGAGGTACAGTGAGCAGTTCTTC. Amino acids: CASSVAGERYSEQFF.

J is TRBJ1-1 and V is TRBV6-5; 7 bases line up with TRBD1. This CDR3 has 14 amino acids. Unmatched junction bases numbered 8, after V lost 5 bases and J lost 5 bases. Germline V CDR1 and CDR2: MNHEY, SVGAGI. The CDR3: CASSLRQGRTEAFF. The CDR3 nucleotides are TGTGCCAGCAGTCTACGACAGGGACGAACTGAAGCTTTCTTT.

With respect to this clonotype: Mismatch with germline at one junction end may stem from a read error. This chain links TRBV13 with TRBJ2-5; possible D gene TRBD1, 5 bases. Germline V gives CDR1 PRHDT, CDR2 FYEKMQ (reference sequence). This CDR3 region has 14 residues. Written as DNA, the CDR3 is TGTGCCAGCGGCTTAGGGGTTCAGCAAGAGACCCAGTACTTC. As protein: CASGLGVQQETQYF.

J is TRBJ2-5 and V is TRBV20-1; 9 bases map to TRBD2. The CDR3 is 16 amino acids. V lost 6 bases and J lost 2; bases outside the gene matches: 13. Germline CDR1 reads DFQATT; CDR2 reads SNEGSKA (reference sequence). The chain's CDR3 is CSAGGPQRGVQETQYF. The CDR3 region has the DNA TGCAGTGCAGGGGGTCCCCAGCGGGGGGTACAAGAGACCCAGTACTTC.

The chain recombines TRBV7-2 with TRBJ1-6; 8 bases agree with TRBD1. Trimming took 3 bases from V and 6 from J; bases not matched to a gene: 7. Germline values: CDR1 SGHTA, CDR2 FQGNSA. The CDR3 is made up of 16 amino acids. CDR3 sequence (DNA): TGTGCCAGCAGCTTTAACTCGGGACAGGCTAATTCACCCCTCCACTTT. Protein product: CASSFNSGQANSPLHF.

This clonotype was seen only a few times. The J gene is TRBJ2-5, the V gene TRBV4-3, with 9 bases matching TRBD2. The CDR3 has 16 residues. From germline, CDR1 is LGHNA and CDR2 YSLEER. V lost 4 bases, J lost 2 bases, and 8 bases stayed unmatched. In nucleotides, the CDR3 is TGCGCCAGCAGCCTCAATTTAGCGGGGGATCAAGAGACCCAGTACTTC. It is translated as CASSLNLAGDQETQYF.

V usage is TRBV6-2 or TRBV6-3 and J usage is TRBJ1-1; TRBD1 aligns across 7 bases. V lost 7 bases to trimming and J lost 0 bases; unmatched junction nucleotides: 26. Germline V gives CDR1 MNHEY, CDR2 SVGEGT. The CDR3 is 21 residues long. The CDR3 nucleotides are TGTGCCAGCAAGACGGGGACAGCCACTTCCAGGCGTCTTCGGATGAACACTGAAGCTTTCTTT. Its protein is CASKTGTATSRRLRMNTEAFF.

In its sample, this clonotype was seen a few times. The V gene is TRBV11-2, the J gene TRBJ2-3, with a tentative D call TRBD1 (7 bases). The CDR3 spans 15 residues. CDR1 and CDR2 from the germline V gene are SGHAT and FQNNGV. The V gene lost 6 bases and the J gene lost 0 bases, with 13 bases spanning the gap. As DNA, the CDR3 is TGTGCCAGCAGGAAGACAGGGACTAGCACAGATACGCAGTATTTT. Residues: CASRKTGTSTDTQYF.

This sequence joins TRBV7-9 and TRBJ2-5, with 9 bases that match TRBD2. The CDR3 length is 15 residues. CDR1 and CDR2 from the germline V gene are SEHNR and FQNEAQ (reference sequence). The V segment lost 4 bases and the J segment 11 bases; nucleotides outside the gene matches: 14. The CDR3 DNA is TGTGCCAGCAGCTACGGGACTAGCAGATACAATGAGCAGTACTTC. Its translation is CASSYGTSRYNEQYF.

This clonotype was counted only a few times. CDR3 in amino acids: CASGDRGSAEQYF. CDR3 nucleotide sequence: TGTGCCAGCGGGGACAGGGGATCCGCCGAGCAGTACTTC. V gene TRBV27 combines with J gene TRBJ2-7, with 10 bases matching TRBD1. This CDR3 comprises 13 residues. Germline lookup yields CDR1 MNHEY and CDR2 SMNVEV (reference sequence). V was clipped by 8 bases and J by 6 bases; unmatched bases: 7.

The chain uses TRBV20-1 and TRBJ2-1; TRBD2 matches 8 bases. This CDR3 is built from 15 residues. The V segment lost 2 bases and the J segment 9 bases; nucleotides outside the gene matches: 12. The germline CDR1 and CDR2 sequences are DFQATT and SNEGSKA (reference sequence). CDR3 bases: TGCAGTGCTAGATTTTGGCGGGGGGTTAGGGTTGAGCAGTTCTTC. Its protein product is CSARFWRGVRVEQFF.